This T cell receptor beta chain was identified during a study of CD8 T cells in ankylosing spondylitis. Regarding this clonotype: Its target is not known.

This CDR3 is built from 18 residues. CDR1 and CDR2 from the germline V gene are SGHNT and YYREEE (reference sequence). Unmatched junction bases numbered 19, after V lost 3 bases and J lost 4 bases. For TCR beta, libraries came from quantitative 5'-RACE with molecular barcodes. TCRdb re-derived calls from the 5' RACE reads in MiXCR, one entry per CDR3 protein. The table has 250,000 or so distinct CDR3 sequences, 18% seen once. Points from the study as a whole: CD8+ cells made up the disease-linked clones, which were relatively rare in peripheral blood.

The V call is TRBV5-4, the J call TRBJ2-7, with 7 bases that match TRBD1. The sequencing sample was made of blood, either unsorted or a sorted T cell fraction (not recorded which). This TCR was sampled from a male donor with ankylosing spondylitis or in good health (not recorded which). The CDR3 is CASSSKTGVASTGYEQYF. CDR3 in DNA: TGTGCCAGCAGCTCAAAAACAGGGGTGGCATCCACGGGATACGAGCAGTACTTC. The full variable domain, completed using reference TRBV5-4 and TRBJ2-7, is ETGVTQSPTHLIKTRGQQVTLRCSSQSGHNTVSWYQQALGQGPQFIFQYYREEENGRGNFPPRFSGLQFPNYSSELNVNALELDDSALYLCASSSKTGVASTGYEQYFGPGTRLTVT.